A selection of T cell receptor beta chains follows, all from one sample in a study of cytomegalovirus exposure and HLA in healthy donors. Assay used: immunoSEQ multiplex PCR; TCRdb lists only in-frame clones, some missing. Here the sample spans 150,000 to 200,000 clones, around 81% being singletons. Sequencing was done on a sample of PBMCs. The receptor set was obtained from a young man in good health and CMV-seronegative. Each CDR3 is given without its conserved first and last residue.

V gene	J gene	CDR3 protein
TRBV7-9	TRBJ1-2	ASSLAGSTGFTYYGYT
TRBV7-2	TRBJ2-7	ASSSSGTNPYEQY
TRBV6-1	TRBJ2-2	ASKDRGLTGELF
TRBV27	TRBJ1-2	ASSLEGQGARGYT
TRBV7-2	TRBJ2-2	ASSLSPFGGGPGELF
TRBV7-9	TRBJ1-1	ASSSHGRDTEAF
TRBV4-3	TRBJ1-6	ASSPQGNDNSPLH
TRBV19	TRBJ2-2	ASSSIHRGLGELF
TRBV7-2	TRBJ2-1	ASSPSGLAAYNEQF
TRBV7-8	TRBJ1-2	ASSKLQTVSNYGYT
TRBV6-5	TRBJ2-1	ASSYSAGENEQF
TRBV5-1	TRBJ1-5	ASSPGNSNQPQH
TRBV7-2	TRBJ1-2	ASSTGQTRDGYT
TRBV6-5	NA	ASKQGTGAPYEQY
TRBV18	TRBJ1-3	ASSPLASSGRSSGNTIY
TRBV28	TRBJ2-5	ASTRGGERFETQY
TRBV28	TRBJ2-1	ASRRTSGRIYEQF